The sequence of this T cell receptor (beta chain) was determined in a study of blood T cell repertoires in COVID-19. Study-level background: Sites in the United States, Italy and Spain provided acute and convalescent COVID-19 samples. PBMCs, B-cell-depleted T cells, or T cells provided the cDNA or gDNA that made up the material.

Generated by immunoSEQ multiplex PCR, the TCRdb table keeps only in-frame clones and is missing some. The table has about 240,000 clones, 85% to 90% seen once; the top ten hold about 4%. Participants, about 18 to 90 years old, spanned under 30 US areas. In assigning cohorts, the study relied on participant-reported clinical history. The V end was cut by 4 bases, the J end by 2 bases, with 11 bases between. The CDR3 contains 14 residues. Per germline, CDR1 SGHNT and CDR2 YENEEA. J is TRBJ1-1 and V is TRBV11-3; D not certain. The sequencing input was PBMCs or T cells enriched from blood (not recorded which). The sequence derives from a woman younger than 45 who had recovered from COVID-19. CDR3 residues: CASSSRGGNTEAFF. CDR3 nucleotide sequence: TGTGCCAGCAGCTCACGAGGAGGAAACACTGAAGCTTTCTTT.